This T cell receptor (beta chain) was sequenced during a study of vaccination effects on CD4 cells after COVID-19. In the ViraFEST assay, antigen-specific CD4+ clonotypes were identified by expansion after peptide-pool stimulation. Following 10 days of culture, CD4+ T cells were isolated. The vaccine recipients had no prior SARS-CoV-2 infection, with negative nucleocapsid antibodies. On day 3 and again on day 7, half the medium was replaced with IL-2 medium. Study outcomes and limitations: The study found marked clonal contraction of infection- and vaccine-induced clones late after vaccination.

TCRdb's copy holds only in-frame clones and misses some; the assay was immunoSEQ multiplex PCR. The sample has 68,000 or so clones; 80% are singletons. CDR1 is SGHNT, CDR2 YYREEE, per germline (reference sequence). V was cut by 0 bases and J by 1 base, with 10 bases left in between. This CDR3 is built from 15 residues. Worth noting for this clone: Its antigen is unidentified.

The sequence came from a human donor who received a COVID-19 vaccine. Material: CD4+ T cells from PBMCs cultured with SARS-CoV-2 spike peptides, obtained before COVID-19 vaccination. The chain is built from TRBV5-4 and TRBJ2-5; D possibly corresponds to TRBD1 (6 bases). This CDR3 is CASSLGQGFQETQYF. For the CDR3, the DNA is TGTGCCAGCAGCTTGGGTCAGGGGTTCCAAGAGACCCAGTACTTC.